This T cell receptor (beta chain) was captured by sequencing in a study of response to subunit inactivated influenza vaccine. The study's findings and limits: The authors proposed limited new T cell recruitment per seasonal influenza vaccination.

Germline V CDR1 and CDR2: ENHRY, SYGVKD. V lost 10 bases and J 12 bases, leaving 16 bases between the germline ends. The CDR3 consists of 11 residues. TCRdb fed the RT-PCR reads into MiXCR, producing one record per CDR3 protein. Among some 600,000 distinct CDR3 sequences listed, about 14% were seen once. This clonotype was picked up a small number of times. Its specificity is unknown. The material sequenced was PBMCs from blood, taken around 14 days before vaccination. This clonotype was sampled from a man aged 50-59 years who received an inactivated influenza vaccine. The chain couples TRBV10-3 to TRBJ2-1, with D perhaps TRBD1 (5 bases). The CDR3 bases are TGTGCCACGGGCGACAGTTACACGCAGTTCTTC. Residues: CATGDSYTQFF.